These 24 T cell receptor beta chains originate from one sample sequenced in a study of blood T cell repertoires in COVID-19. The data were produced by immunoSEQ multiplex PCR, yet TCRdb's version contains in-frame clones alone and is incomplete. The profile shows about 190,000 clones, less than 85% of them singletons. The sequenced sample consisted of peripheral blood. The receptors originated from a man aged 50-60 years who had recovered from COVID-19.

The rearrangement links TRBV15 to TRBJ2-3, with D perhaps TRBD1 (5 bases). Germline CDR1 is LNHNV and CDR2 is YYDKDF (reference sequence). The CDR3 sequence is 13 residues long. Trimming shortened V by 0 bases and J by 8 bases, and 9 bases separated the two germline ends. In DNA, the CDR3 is TGTGCCACCAGCAGAGATAAAAGGGGTACGCAGTATTTT. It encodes CATSRDKRGTQYF.

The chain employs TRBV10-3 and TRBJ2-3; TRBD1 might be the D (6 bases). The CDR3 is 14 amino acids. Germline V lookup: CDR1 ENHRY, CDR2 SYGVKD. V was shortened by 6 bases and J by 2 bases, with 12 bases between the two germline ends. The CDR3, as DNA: TGTGCCATCAGCTCCGGGACAATCACAGATACGCAGTATTTT. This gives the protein CAISSGTITDTQYF.

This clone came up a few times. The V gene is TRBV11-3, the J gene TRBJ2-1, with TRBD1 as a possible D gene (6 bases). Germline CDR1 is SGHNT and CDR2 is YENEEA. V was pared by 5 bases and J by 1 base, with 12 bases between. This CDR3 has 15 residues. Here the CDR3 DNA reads TGTGCCAGCAGCCGCTCAGGGGTATCCTACAATGAGCAGTTCTTC. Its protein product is CASSRSGVSYNEQFF. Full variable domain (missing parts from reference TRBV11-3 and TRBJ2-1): EAGVVQSPRYKIIEKKQPVAFWCNPISGHNTLYWYLQNLGQGPELLIRYENEEAVDDSQLPKDRFSAERLKGVDSTLKIQPAELGDSAVYLCASSRSGVSYNEQFFGPGTRLTVL.

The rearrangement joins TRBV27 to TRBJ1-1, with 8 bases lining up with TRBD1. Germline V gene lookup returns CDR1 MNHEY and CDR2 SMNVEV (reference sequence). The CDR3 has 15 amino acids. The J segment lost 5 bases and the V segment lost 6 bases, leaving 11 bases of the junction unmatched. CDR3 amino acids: CASRTDRDSETEAFF. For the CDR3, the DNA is TGTGCCAGCAGAACGGACAGGGACAGTGAGACTGAAGCTTTCTTT.

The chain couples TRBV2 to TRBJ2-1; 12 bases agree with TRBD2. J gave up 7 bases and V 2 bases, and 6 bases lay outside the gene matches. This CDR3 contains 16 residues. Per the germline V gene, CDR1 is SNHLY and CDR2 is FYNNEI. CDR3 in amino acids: CASSEYGLAGNNEQFF. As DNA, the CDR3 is TGTGCCAGCAGTGAATACGGACTAGCGGGGAATAATGAGCAGTTCTTC.

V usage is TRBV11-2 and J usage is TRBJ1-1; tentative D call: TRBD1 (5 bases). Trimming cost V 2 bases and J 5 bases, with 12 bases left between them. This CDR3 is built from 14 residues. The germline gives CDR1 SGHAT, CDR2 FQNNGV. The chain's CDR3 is CASSLLRGTTEAFF. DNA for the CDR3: TGTGCCAGCAGCTTACTAAGGGGTACGACTGAAGCTTTCTTT.

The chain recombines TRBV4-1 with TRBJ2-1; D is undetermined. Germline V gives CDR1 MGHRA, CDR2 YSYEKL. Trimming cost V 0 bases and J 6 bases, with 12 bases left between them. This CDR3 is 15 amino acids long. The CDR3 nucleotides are TGCGCCAGCAGCCAAGAGCCTGCACAAAGCAATGAGCAGTTCTTC. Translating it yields CASSQEPAQSNEQFF.

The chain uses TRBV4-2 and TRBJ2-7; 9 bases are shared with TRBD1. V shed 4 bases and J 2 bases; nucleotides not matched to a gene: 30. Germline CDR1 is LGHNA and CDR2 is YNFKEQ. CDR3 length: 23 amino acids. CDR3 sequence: CASSRRPTPYPSLNRGLPYEQYF. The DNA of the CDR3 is TGTGCCAGCAGCCGCAGGCCCACCCCCTACCCCTCCTTAAACAGGGGGCTGCCCTACGAGCAGTACTTC.

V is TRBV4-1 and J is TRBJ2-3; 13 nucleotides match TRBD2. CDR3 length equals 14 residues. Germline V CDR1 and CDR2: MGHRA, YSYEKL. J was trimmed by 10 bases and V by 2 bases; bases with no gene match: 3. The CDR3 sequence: CASSQLLAGGSQYF. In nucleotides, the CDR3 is TGCGCCAGCAGCCAACTACTAGCGGGAGGGTCGCAGTATTTT.

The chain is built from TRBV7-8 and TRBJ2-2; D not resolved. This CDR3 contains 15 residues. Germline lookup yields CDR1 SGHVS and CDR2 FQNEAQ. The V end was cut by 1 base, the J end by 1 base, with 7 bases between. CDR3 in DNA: TGTGCCAGCAGCTTAGGGCTGGTGAACACCGGGGAGCTGTTTTTT. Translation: CASSLGLVNTGELFF.

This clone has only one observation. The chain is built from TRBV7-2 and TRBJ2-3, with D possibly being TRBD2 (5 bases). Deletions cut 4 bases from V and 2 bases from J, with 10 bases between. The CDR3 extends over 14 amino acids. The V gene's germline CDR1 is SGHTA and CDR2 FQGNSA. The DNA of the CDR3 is TGTGCCAGCAGCTCGGGATTAAACACAGATACGCAGTATTTT. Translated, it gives CASSSGLNTDTQYF.

The CDR3 sequence is CASSQERGQETQYF. The CDR3 DNA sequence: TGTGCCAGCAGCCAAGAGCGGGGGCAAGAGACCCAGTACTTC. The chain combines TRBV4-2 with TRBJ2-5; 7 nucleotides align to TRBD2. The CDR3 has 14 residues. The trim removed 0 bases at V and 2 bases at J, leaving 0 bases unmatched. Germline V gene data show CDR1 as LGHNA and CDR2 as YNFKEQ.

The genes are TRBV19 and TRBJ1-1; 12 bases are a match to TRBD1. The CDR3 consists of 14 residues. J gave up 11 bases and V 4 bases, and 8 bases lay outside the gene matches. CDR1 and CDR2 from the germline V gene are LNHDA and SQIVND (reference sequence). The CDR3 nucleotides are TGTGCCAGTAGTAACCCGGGACAGGGGGCCACGGCTTTCTTT. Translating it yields CASSNPGQGATAFF.

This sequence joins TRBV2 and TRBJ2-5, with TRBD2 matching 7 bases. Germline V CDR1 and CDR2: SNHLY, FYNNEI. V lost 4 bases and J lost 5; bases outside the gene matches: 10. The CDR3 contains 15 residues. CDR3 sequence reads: CASSGFLAGEETQYF. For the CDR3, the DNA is TGTGCCAGCAGTGGGTTTTTGGCGGGAGAGGAGACCCAGTACTTC.

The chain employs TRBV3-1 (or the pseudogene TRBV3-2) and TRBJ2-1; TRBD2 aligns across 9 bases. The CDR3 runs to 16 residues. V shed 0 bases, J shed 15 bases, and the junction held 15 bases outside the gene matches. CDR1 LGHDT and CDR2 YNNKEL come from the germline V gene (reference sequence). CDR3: CASSQESRREGQSPFF. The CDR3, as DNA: TGTGCCAGCAGCCAAGAATCGAGGCGGGAGGGCCAATCGCCGTTCTTC.

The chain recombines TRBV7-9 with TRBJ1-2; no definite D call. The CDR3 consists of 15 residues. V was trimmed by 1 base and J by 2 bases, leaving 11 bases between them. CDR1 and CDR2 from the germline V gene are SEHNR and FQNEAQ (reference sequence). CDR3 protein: CASSLVAGENYGYTF. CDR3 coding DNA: TGTGCCAGCAGCTTAGTTGCAGGCGAGAACTATGGCTACACCTTC.

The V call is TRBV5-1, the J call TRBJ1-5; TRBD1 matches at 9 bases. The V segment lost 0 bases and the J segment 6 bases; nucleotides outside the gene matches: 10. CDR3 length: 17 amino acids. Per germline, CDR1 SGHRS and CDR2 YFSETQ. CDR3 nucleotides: TGCGCCAGCAGCTTGGGACCGGGACAGGGAAACAGTCAGCCCCAGCATTTT. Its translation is CASSLGPGQGNSQPQHF.

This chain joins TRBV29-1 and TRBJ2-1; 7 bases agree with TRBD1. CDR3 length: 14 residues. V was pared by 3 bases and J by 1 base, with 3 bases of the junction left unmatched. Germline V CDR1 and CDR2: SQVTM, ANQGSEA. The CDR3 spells CSVDRDRSYNEQFF. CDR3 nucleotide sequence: TGCAGCGTTGACAGGGACAGATCCTACAATGAGCAGTTCTTC.

The CDR3 loop reads CASSVRPSGINEQFF. The CDR3, as DNA: TGTGCCAGCAGTGTTCGCCCTAGCGGGATTAATGAGCAGTTCTTC. V usage is TRBV2 and J usage is TRBJ2-1; TRBD2 agrees at 9 bases. J lost 7 bases, V lost 4 bases, and 8 bases had no gene match. CDR3 size: 15 residues. The germline gives CDR1 SNHLY, CDR2 FYNNEI.

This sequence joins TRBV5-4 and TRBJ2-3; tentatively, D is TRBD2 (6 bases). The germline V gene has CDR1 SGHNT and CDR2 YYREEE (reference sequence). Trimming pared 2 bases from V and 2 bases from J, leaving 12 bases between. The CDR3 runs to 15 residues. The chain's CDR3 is CASSFAPSATDTQYF. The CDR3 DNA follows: TGTGCCAGCAGCTTTGCACCTAGCGCCACAGATACGCAGTATTTT.

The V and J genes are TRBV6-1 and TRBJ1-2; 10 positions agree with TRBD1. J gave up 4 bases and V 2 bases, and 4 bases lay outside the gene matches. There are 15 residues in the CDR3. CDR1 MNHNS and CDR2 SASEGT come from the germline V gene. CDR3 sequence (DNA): TGTGCCAGCAGTGAATCGACAGGGGGCACCTATGGCTACACCTTC. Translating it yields CASSESTGGTYGYTF.

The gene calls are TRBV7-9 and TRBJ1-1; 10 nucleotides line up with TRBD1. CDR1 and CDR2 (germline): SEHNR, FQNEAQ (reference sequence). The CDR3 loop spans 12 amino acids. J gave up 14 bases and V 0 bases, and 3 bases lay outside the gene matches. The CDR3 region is CASSLAGTGDFF. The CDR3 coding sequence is TGTGCCAGCAGCTTAGCAGGGACAGGGGACTTCTTT.

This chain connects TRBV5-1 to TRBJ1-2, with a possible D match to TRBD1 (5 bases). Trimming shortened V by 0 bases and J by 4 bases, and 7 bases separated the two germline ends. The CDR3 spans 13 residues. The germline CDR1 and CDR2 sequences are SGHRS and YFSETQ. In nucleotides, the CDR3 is TGCGCCAGCAGCTTGGGCAGGGTCTATGGCTACACCTTC. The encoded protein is CASSLGRVYGYTF. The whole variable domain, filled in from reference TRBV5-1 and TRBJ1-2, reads KAGVTQTPRYLIKTRGQQVTLSCSPISGHRSVSWYQQTPGQGLQFLFEYFSETQRNKGNFPGRFSGRQFSNSRSEMNVSTLELGDSALYLCASSLGRVYGYTFGSGTRLTVV.

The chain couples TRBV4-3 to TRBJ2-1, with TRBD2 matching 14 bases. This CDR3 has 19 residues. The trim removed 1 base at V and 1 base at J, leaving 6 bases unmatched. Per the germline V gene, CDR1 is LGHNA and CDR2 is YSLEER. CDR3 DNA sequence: TGCGCCAGCAGCCAAGGGACCTGGACTAGCGGGAGGTCCTACAATGAGCAGTTCTTC. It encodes CASSQGTWTSGRSYNEQFF.